Given below is one T cell receptor beta chain in context. Its antigen is currently unknown. Germline V gene lookup returns CDR1 SQVTM and CDR2 ANQGSEA. The ends were cut back, 0 bases at V and 0 bases at J, with 4 bases in the middle. The CDR3 is 13 residues long. This sample was taken from a study of T cell repertoires in cytomegalovirus infection. TCRdb reanalysed the reads using MiXCR and keeps one entry per CDR3 protein. The table has about 900,000 distinct CDR3 sequences, under 40% seen once. The gene calls are TRBV29-1 and TRBJ2-3, with no clear D. This TCR came from a human donor in good health (CMV status not recorded). Some clones in this sample may be carry-over from other donors' samples. The sequencing here drew on cultured CD8+ T cells from PBMCs, taken from culture after CMV antigen stimulation. The CDR3 reads CSVEEVSTDTQYF. The DNA of the CDR3 is TGCAGCGTTGAAGAAGTCAGCACAGATACGCAGTATTTT.